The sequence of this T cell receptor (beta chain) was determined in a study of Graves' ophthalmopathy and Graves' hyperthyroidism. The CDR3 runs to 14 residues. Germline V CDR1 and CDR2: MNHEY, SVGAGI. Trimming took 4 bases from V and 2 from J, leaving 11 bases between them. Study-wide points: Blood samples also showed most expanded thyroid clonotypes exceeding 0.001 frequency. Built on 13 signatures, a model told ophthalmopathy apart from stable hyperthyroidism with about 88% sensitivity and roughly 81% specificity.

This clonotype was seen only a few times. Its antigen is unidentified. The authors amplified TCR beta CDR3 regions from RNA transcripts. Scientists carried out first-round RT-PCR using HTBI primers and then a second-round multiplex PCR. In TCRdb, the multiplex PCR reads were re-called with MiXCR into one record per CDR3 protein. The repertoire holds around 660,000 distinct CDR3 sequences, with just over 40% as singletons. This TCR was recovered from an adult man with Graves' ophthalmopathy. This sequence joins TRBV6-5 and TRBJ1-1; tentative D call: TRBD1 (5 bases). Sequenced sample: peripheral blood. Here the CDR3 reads CASSSFGANTEAFF. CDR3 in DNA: TGTGCCAGCAGTTCATTTGGGGCTAACACTGAAGCTTTCTTT.